Below, 9 T cell receptor beta chains from the same sample are listed, as sequenced in a study of shared clonotypes between healthy human individuals. Cells designated naive CD8 were CD45RO-negative and were positively selected for CCR7, with terminally differentiated effector memory CD45RA+ cells excluded. Assay: immunoSEQ multiplex PCR; the TCRdb copy retains only in-frame clones and omits some. The sample yields 660,000 or so clones, roughly 96% seen once. The sequenced sample consisted of naive CD8+ T cells sorted from blood. Source of these receptors: a woman aged 25-40 years in good health.

This CDR3 reads CASSIGGIEAFF. The CDR3 nucleotides are TGTGCCAGTAGTATTGGCGGGATTGAAGCTTTCTTT. The chain joins TRBV19 to TRBJ1-1; D call uncertain. The CDR3 totals 12 residues. Trimming stripped 3 bases from V and 7 bases from J, with 9 bases between. Germline assignment: CDR1 LNHDA and CDR2 SQIVND (reference sequence).

The V and J genes are TRBV2 and TRBJ2-5; tentatively, D is TRBD1 (6 bases). Germline V gene data show CDR1 as SNHLY and CDR2 as FYNNEI. V lost 6 bases to trimming and J lost 1 base, with 12 bases between them. The length of the CDR3 is 14 residues. The CDR3: CASSDRDTQETQYF. For the CDR3, the DNA is TGTGCCAGCAGCGACCGGGACACCCAAGAGACCCAGTACTTC.

This clone was recorded once. The chain is built from TRBV7-9 and TRBJ2-7, with D hard to call. V lost 1 base to trimming and J lost 6 bases, with 10 bases between them. CDR1 is SEHNR, CDR2 FQNEAQ, per germline (reference sequence). This CDR3 region has 13 residues. The DNA for the CDR3 is TGTGCCAGCAGCTTAGGCAGCCTCGCCGAGCAGTACTTC. It yields the protein CASSLGSLAEQYF. The complete variable domain, with remaining parts taken from reference TRBV7-9 and TRBJ2-7, reads DTGVSQNPRHKITKRGQNVTFRCDPISEHNRLYWYRQTLGQGPEFLTYFQNEAQLEKSRLLSDRFSAERPKGSFSTLEIQRTEQGDSAMYLCASSLGSLAEQYFGPGTRLTVT.

V is TRBV4-1 and J is TRBJ2-1; D unresolved. V gave up 4 bases and J gave up 5 bases, with 12 bases separating them. The CDR3 covers 14 residues. CDR1 is MGHRA, CDR2 YSYEKL, per germline. CDR3 loop: CASSPLSRHNEQFF. CDR3 bases: TGCGCCAGCAGCCCACTTAGCCGGCACAATGAGCAGTTCTTC.

The rearrangement uses TRBV5-6 and TRBJ1-4; D is uncertain. The CDR3 sequence is 14 residues long. Germline V CDR1 and CDR2: SGHDT, YYEEEE. The V and J ends lost 0 bases and 5 bases respectively, with 8 bases between them. CDR3 amino acids: CASSLALGNEKLFF. In DNA, the CDR3 is TGTGCCAGCAGCTTGGCCCTGGGGAATGAAAAACTGTTTTTT. The full variable domain, in which reference TRBV5-6 and TRBJ1-4 provide the parts outside the CDR3, is DAGVTQSPTHLIKTRGQQVTLRCSPKSGHDTVSWYQQALGQGPQFIFQYYEEEERQRGNFPDRFSGHQFPNYSSELNVNALLLGDSALYLCASSLALGNEKLFFGSGTQLSVL.

The DNA of the CDR3 is TGTGCCAGCAGCTTGGGCAGTGGCAATGAGCAGTTCTTC. This codes for CASSLGSGNEQFF. The chain joins TRBV5-5 to TRBJ2-1; D is ambiguous. The CDR3 extends over 13 amino acids. Deletions cut 0 bases from V and 6 bases from J, with 7 bases between. CDR1 and CDR2 (germline): SGHKS, YYEKEE (reference sequence).

The rearrangement uses TRBV28 and TRBJ2-6; D gene unclear. Trimming removed 5 bases from V and 3 bases from J, with 8 bases in between. This CDR3 is built from 14 residues. CDR1 and CDR2 from the germline V gene are MDHEN and SYDVKM. CDR3 nucleotide sequence: TGTGCCAGCAGTCCCGGGTATGGGGCCAACGTCCTGACTTTC. This encodes CASSPGYGANVLTF.

The chain combines TRBV14 with TRBJ1-2; no clear D. The CDR3 sequence is 13 residues long. With 1 base removed from V and 2 bases from J, the gap between germline ends came to 5 bases. Per germline, CDR1 SGHDN and CDR2 FVKESK. CDR3 loop: CASSQGQNYGYTF. Written as DNA, the CDR3 is TGTGCCAGCAGCCAAGGGCAGAACTATGGCTACACCTTC.

The CDR3 region is CASKLWPMNTEAFF. DNA for the CDR3: TGTGCCAGCAAGTTGTGGCCCATGAACACTGAAGCTTTCTTT. The rearrangement joins TRBV27 to TRBJ1-1; D gene unclear. The CDR3 runs to 14 residues. Trimming shortened V by 7 bases and J by 0 bases, and 12 bases separated the two germline ends. Germline lookup yields CDR1 MNHEY and CDR2 SMNVEV (reference sequence).